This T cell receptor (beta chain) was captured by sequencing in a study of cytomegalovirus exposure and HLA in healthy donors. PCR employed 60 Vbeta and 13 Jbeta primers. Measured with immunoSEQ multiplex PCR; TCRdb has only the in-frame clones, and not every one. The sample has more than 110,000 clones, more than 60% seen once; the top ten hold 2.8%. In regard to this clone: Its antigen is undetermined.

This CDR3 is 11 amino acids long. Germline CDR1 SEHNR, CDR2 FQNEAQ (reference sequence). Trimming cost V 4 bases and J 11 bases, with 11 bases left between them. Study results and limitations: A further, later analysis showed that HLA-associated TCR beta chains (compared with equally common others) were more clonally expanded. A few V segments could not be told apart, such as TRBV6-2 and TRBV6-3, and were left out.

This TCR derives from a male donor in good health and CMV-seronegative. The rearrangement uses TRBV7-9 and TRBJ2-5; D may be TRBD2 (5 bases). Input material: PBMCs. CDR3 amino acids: CASSSSWEQYF. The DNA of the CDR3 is TGTGCCAGCAGCTCTAGCTGGGAGCAGTACTTC.